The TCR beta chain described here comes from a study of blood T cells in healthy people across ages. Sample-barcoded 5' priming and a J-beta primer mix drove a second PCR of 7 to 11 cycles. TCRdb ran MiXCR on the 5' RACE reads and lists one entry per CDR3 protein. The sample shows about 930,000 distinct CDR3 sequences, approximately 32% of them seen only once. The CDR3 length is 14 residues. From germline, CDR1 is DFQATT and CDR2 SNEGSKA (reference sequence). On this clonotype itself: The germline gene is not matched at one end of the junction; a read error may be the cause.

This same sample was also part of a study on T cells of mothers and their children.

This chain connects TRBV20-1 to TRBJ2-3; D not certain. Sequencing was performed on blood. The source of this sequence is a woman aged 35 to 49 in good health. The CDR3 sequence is CSARSLDSTDTQYF. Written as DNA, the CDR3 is TGCAGTGCTAGATCGCTAGATAGCACAGATACACAGTATTTT.